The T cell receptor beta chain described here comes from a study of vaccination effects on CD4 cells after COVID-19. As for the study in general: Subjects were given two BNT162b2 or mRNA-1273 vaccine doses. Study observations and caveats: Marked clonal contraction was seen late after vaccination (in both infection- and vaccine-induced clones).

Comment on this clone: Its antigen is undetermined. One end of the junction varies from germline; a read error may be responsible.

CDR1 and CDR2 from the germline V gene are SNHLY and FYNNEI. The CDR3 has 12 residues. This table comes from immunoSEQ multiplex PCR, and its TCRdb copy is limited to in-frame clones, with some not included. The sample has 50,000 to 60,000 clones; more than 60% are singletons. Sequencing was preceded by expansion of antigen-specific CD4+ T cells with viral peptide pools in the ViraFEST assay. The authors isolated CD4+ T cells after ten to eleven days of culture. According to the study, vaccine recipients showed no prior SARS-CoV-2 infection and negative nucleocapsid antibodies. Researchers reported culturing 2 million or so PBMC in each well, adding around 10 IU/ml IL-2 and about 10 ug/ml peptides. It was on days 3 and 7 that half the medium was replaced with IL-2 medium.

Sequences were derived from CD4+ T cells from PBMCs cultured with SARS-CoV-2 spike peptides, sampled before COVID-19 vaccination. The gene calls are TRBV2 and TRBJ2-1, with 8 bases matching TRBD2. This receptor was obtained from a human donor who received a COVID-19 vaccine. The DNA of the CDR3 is TGTGCCAGCAGTGAACGAGCGGGGGAGCGGTTCTTC. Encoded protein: CASSERAGERFF.